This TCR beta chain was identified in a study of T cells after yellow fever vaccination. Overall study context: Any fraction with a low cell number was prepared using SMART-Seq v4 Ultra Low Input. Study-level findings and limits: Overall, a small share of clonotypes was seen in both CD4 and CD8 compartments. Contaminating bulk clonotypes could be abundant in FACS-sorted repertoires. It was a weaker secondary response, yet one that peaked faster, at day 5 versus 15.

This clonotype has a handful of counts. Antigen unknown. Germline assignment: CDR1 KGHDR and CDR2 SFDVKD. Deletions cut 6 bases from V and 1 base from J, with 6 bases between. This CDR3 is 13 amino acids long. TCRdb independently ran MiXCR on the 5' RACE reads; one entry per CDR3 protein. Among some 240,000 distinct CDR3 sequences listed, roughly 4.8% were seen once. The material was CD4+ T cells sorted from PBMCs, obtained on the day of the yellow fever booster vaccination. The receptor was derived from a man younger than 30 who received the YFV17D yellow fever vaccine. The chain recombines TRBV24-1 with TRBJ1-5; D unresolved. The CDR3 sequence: CATSSNSNQPQHF. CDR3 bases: TGTGCCACCAGTTCGAACAGCAATCAGCCCCAGCATTTT.